This T cell receptor beta chain stems from a study of tumor and adjacent non-tumor tissue in lung cancer. Study results and limitations: Higher tumor TCR diversity was associated with shorter survival.

This sample's RNA came from whole unsorted tissue. The library came from three nested PCR rounds adapted from ARM-PCR protocols. TCRdb called the multiplex PCR reads again in MiXCR, with one record for every CDR3 protein. The data contain under 250,000 distinct CDR3 sequences, roughly 70% of them seen just once; the ten biggest clones take up less than 25%. A word on this clonotype: What it binds is not known. Relative to the germline gene, one junction end is altered; a read error may explain this.

Germline values: CDR1 MGHRA, CDR2 YSYEKL. The CDR3 contains 14 residues. The chain combines TRBV4-1 with TRBJ2-1; D is unresolved. The sequencing input was lung tumor tissue. The clonotype was recovered from a man aged 55 to 70 with non-small cell lung cancer. CDR3 loop: CAGSQRVTYIAQFF. The DNA of the CDR3 is TGCGCCGGCAGCCAAAGAGTGACTTATATAGCGCAGTTCTTC.